Listed here are 27 T cell receptor beta chains from one sample, sequenced in a study of blood T cell repertoires in COVID-19. TCRdb keeps only in-frame clones here, not all; method: immunoSEQ multiplex PCR. The repertoire has around 180,000 clones, approximately 87% of them found once; the top ten carry roughly 20%. Sequenced: peripheral blood. Source of these receptors: a man between 65 and 85 years old with active or convalescent COVID-19.

The chain employs TRBV5-1 and TRBJ2-1; 10 nucleotides agree with TRBD2. Germline V CDR1 and CDR2: SGHRS, YFSETQ. The CDR3 extends over 15 amino acids. The V segment lost 0 bases and the J segment 4 bases; nucleotides outside the gene matches: 1. In DNA, the CDR3 is TGCGCCAGCAGCTTGGCTAGCGGGAGATACAATGAGCAGTTCTTC. Translating it yields CASSLASGRYNEQFF.

The chain carries TRBV7-3 and TRBJ2-1; TRBD2 aligns across 9 bases. Germline CDR1 SGHTA, CDR2 FQGTGA. V shed 0 bases, J shed 10 bases, and the junction held 4 bases outside the gene matches. CDR3 length equals 14 residues. The CDR3 DNA reads as TGTGCCAGCAGCTTAACGGGACTAGCATCCGAGCAGTTCTTC. It translates to CASSLTGLASEQFF.

The V and J genes are TRBV11-3 and TRBJ2-1; 11 nucleotides agree with TRBD2. CDR3 size: 18 residues. J was trimmed by 5 bases and V by 5 bases; bases with no gene match: 14. CDR1 is SGHNT, CDR2 YENEEA, per germline. This chain's CDR3 is CASSAATGLAGLNNEQFF. The CDR3 region has the DNA TGTGCCAGCAGCGCGGCAACCGGACTAGCGGGCCTGAACAATGAGCAGTTCTTC.

This chain joins TRBV10-3 and TRBJ1-2; 8 positions agree with TRBD1. This CDR3 is built from 18 residues. CDR1 and CDR2 from the germline V gene are ENHRY and SYGVKD. The ends lost 4 bases at V and 3 bases at J; junction bases unmatched: 16. CDR3 bases: TGTGCCATCAGTGGTTCGCGGACAGGGAGACCCAACGACTATGGCTACACCTTC. Protein sequence: CAISGSRTGRPNDYGYTF.

This clone was counted between two and nine times. This chain joins TRBV18 and TRBJ1-2, with D perhaps TRBD1 (5 bases). Trimming took 6 bases from V and 4 from J, leaving 21 bases between them. Germline CDR1 and CDR2: KGHSH and LQKENI. The CDR3 consists of 16 residues. CDR3 in amino acids: CASSNVTRASFYGYTF. The CDR3 bases are TGTGCCAGCTCCAACGTGACCAGGGCCTCCTTCTATGGCTACACCTTC.

The chain employs TRBV7-9 and TRBJ2-1; TRBD1 matches at 10 bases. Germline CDR1 reads SEHNR; CDR2 reads FQNEAQ (reference sequence). This CDR3 region has 16 residues. V lost 5 bases, J lost 8 bases, and 12 bases stayed unmatched. This CDR3 is CASSRPLGQGSDEQFF. In DNA form, the CDR3 reads TGTGCCAGCAGCCGACCGTTGGGACAGGGGTCGGATGAGCAGTTCTTC.

This chain joins TRBV29-1 and TRBJ2-1, with 11 bases identical to TRBD2. Germline CDR1 and CDR2: SQVTM and ANQGSEA. V shed 0 bases, J shed 5 bases, and the junction held 3 bases outside the gene matches. This CDR3 is built from 15 residues. CDR3 sequence: CSVEDDSGGDNEQFF. The CDR3 bases are TGCAGCGTTGAAGATGATAGCGGGGGGGACAATGAGCAGTTCTTC.

The chain employs TRBV18 and TRBJ1-1; 10 bases are a match to TRBD1. Trimming cost V 4 bases and J 5 bases; bases outside gene matches: 7. The germline V gene encodes CDR1 KGHSH and CDR2 LQKENI. This CDR3 spans 15 amino acids. The CDR3 DNA sequence: TGTGCCAGCTCACTACGGGACAGGGGTGTAACTGAAGCTTTCTTT. Translation: CASSLRDRGVTEAFF.

The V gene is TRBV28, the J gene TRBJ1-2, with 7 bases matching TRBD1. Looked up from germline, CDR1 is MDHEN and CDR2 is SYDVKM. V lost 3 bases and J lost 6; bases outside the gene matches: 7. The CDR3 totals 14 residues. DNA for the CDR3: TGTGCCAGCAGTTTGGCGACAGGGAACAATGGCTACACCTTC. It translates to CASSLATGNNGYTF.

This chain connects TRBV4-2 to TRBJ2-2; TRBD1 matches at 7 bases. The length of the CDR3 is 16 residues. V was clipped by 1 base and J by 3 bases; unmatched bases: 5. CDR1 and CDR2 (germline): LGHNA, YNFKEQ. The CDR3 bases are TGTGCCAGCAGCCAAGGAAGACAGGGACACACCGGGGAGCTGTTTTTT. This encodes CASSQGRQGHTGELFF.

This chain joins TRBV10-3 and TRBJ2-1, with 7 bases matching TRBD2. The J segment lost 3 bases and the V segment lost 3 bases, leaving 5 bases of the junction unmatched. The CDR3 is made up of 15 amino acids. Germline CDR1 is ENHRY and CDR2 is SYGVKD. CDR3 region: CAISDGGSNYNEQFF. DNA of the CDR3: TGTGCCATCAGTGATGGCGGGAGTAACTACAATGAGCAGTTCTTC.

This chain connects TRBV28 to TRBJ1-5; D possibly corresponds to TRBD1 (6 bases). This CDR3 spans 13 amino acids. V lost 6 bases to trimming and J lost 7 bases, with 13 bases between them. From germline, CDR1 is MDHEN and CDR2 SYDVKM. The DNA for the CDR3 is TGTGCCAGCAGAGTAACAGGGTTCCAGCCCCAGCATTTT. Translation gives CASRVTGFQPQHF.

This chain connects TRBV6-2 or TRBV6-3 to TRBJ1-5, with a tentative D call TRBD1 (5 bases). V lost 2 bases and J lost 0, with 14 bases in between. The CDR3 is 17 amino acids. Germline values: CDR1 MNHEY, CDR2 SVGEGT. CDR3 nucleotides: TGTGCCAGCAGTTACCGGCAGGGTGATTATAGCAATCAGCCCCAGCATTTT. Residues: CASSYRQGDYSNQPQHF.

Concerning this clone: A junction end diverges from the germline sequence, so it may reflect a read error. The chain uses TRBV2 and TRBJ1-3; D remains unclear. Germline values: CDR1 SNHLY, CDR2 FYNNEI. The CDR3 loop spans 14 amino acids. The CDR3 loop reads CASREASVGNTIYF. The CDR3 DNA sequence: TGTGCCAGCAGGGAAGCCTCTGTGGGAAACACCATATATTTT.

This chain links TRBV11-2 with TRBJ2-7, with 11 nucleotides matching TRBD2. CDR1 and CDR2 from the germline V gene are SGHAT and FQNNGV. This CDR3 is built from 16 residues. The V segment lost 5 bases and the J segment 4 bases; nucleotides outside the gene matches: 10. For the CDR3, the DNA is TGTGCCAGCAGCCTGCTCGGGGCTAGCGGGAGGTACGAGCAGTACTTC. It codes for CASSLLGASGRYEQYF.

V gene TRBV10-2 combines with J gene TRBJ2-3, with TRBD2 matching 9 bases. Germline loops: CDR1 WSHSY, CDR2 SAAADI. The CDR3 consists of 17 residues. Trimming took 5 bases from V and 0 from J; bases not matched to a gene: 9. The CDR3 loop reads CASSLKSGGLSTDTQYF. DNA for the CDR3: TGCGCCAGCAGTTTGAAGAGCGGGGGGCTGAGCACAGATACGCAGTATTTT.

The gene calls are TRBV19 and TRBJ1-1, with D possibly being TRBD1 (6 bases). The germline V gene encodes CDR1 LNHDA and CDR2 SQIVND (reference sequence). Trimming took off 7 bases at V and 5 bases at J, with 11 bases between the two ends. The length of the CDR3 is 12 residues. The CDR3 DNA reads as TGTGCCAGTACCCAACAGGGAACTGAAGCTTTCTTT. It codes for CASTQQGTEAFF.

CDR3 coding DNA: TGTGCCAGCAGTGTTCACAGGAACAATCTCTCCTACGAGCAGTACTTC. It specifies CASSVHRNNLSYEQYF. This chain uses TRBV2 with TRBJ2-7; the D gene is possibly TRBD1 (5 bases). The germline gives CDR1 SNHLY, CDR2 FYNNEI. Trimming took 4 bases from V and 0 from J, leaving 16 bases between them. This CDR3 region has 16 residues.

The rearrangement links TRBV7-9 to TRBJ1-1, with D possibly matching TRBD1 (5 bases). Per the germline V gene, CDR1 is SEHNR and CDR2 is FQNEAQ (reference sequence). The V and J ends lost 3 bases and 2 bases respectively, with 10 bases between them. The CDR3 is 14 amino acids. In DNA form, the CDR3 reads TGTGCCAGCAGCTTCGGGGGTATTAACACTGAAGCTTTCTTT. The encoded protein is CASSFGGINTEAFF. Full variable domain (remainder filled in from reference TRBV7-9 and TRBJ1-1): DTGVSQNPRHKITKRGQNVTFRCDPISEHNRLYWYRQTLGQGPEFLTYFQNEAQLEKSRLLSDRFSAERPKGSFSTLEIQRTEQGDSAMYLCASSFGGINTEAFFGQGTRLTVV.

This chain connects TRBV30 to TRBJ1-2; D may be TRBD1 (5 bases). V gave up 3 bases and J gave up 0 bases, with 17 bases separating them. CDR1 GTSNPN and CDR2 SVGIG come from the germline V gene (reference sequence). The length of the CDR3 is 16 residues. CDR3 sequence: CAWSSVGRGTNYGYTF. The CDR3 nucleotides read TGTGCCTGGAGCTCAGTAGGAAGGGGCACTAACTATGGCTACACCTTC.

Written as DNA, the CDR3 is TGTGCCAGCAGCGTTCTAGCGGGAGGGCCCACAGATACGCAGTATTTT. Protein sequence: CASSVLAGGPTDTQYF. The J gene is TRBJ2-3, the V gene TRBV9; 12 bases are shared with TRBD2. The CDR3 is 16 residues long. Per the germline V gene, CDR1 is SGDLS and CDR2 is YYNGEE. J was trimmed by 2 bases and V by 2 bases; bases with no gene match: 3. The full variable domain, with the rest looked up from reference TRBV9 and TRBJ2-3, is DSGVTQTPKHLITATGQRVTLRCSPRSGDLSVYWYQQSLDQGLQFLIQYYNGEERAKGNILERFSAQQFPDLHSELNLSSLELGDSALYFCASSVLAGGPTDTQYFGPGTRLTVL.

The J gene is TRBJ1-1, the V gene TRBV6-2 or TRBV6-3, with a weak D call TRBD1 (6 bases). Per the germline V gene, CDR1 is MNHEY and CDR2 is SVGEGT. The CDR3 has 12 residues. Trimming removed 4 bases from V and 7 bases from J, with 10 bases in between. The CDR3 spells CASSSQGNEAFF. The CDR3 DNA reads as TGTGCCAGCAGTTCACAGGGTAATGAAGCTTTCTTT.

The rearrangement links TRBV11-2 to TRBJ1-3; tentative D call: TRBD1 (5 bases). The V gene's germline CDR1 is SGHAT and CDR2 FQNNGV. V was trimmed by 5 bases and J by 4 bases, leaving 9 bases between them. This CDR3 has 13 residues. CDR3 loop: CASSGGVGNTIYF. Written as DNA, the CDR3 is TGTGCCAGCAGCGGAGGGGTAGGAAACACCATATATTTT.

The chain combines TRBV25-1 with TRBJ2-1; D is perhaps TRBD2 (6 bases). V shed 3 bases and J shed 5 bases, with 17 bases lying between them. CDR1 MGHDK and CDR2 SYGVNS come from the germline V gene. The CDR3 consists of 16 residues. CDR3 nucleotides: TGTGCCAGCAGTGACCCGACTAGGGCCGGCCACAATGAGCAGTTCTTC. This codes for CASSDPTRAGHNEQFF.

This chain uses TRBV6-5 with TRBJ1-1; D unclear. The CDR3 extends over 13 amino acids. The germline gives CDR1 MNHEY, CDR2 SVGAGI. Deletions cut 7 bases from V and 0 bases from J, with 9 bases between. CDR3 sequence: CASNRELNTEAFF. CDR3 bases: TGTGCCAGCAATCGGGAATTGAACACTGAAGCTTTCTTT.

The CDR3 loop is CASTPGLAGGPDTQYF. The CDR3 region has the DNA TGTGCCAGTACCCCGGGACTAGCGGGAGGGCCAGATACGCAGTATTTT. V gene TRBV2 combines with J gene TRBJ2-3, with TRBD2 matching over 16 bases. Germline lookup yields CDR1 SNHLY and CDR2 FYNNEI. The CDR3 extends over 16 amino acids. V shed 9 bases and J 4 bases; nucleotides not matched to a gene: 7.

Only a few counts were recorded for this clone. The gene calls are TRBV6-1 and TRBJ1-6; 7 nucleotides match TRBD1. V was clipped by 4 bases and J by 5 bases; unmatched bases: 8. The germline CDR1 and CDR2 sequences are MNHNS and SASEGT. The CDR3 runs to 16 residues. The CDR3 loop reads CASSVVAQGNNSPLHF. The CDR3 DNA sequence: TGTGCCAGCAGTGTCGTCGCACAGGGGAATAATTCACCCCTCCACTTT.